The present T cell receptor (beta chain) was sequenced within a study of vaccination and CD4 T cells after COVID-19. For the study at large: Median time from second vaccine dose to sampling was 72 days (14 to 241).

Trimming cost V 0 bases and J 1 base, with 16 bases left between them. From germline, CDR1 is DFQATT and CDR2 SNEGSKA (reference sequence). This CDR3 comprises 17 residues. The study sequenced cultured CD4+ T cell DNA using the Oncomine TCR Beta short-read assay. DNA came from CD4+ T cells after culture. MiXCR was run by TCRdb on the PCR reads, yielding one entry per CDR3 protein. The profile shows approximately 18,000 distinct CDR3 sequences, approximately 45% of them singletons. The table lists this clonotype with a few counts. Its antigen is as yet unknown. Treatment noted: approximately 10-day PBMC culture with coronavirus spike peptide pools or control peptides (ViraFEST assay). Every well contained some 2 million PBMCs, which were grown with 10 IU/ml IL-2 and approximately 9.9 ug/ml peptide pools. Half-medium replacement with fresh IL-2 medium took place on days 3 and 7.

The V gene is TRBV20-1, the J gene TRBJ1-5; D is unresolved. This sequence originates from a human donor who had recovered from COVID-19. This material consisted of CD4+ T cells from blood, cultured in vitro, taken after SARS-CoV-2 vaccination. The CDR3 spells CSARDSRRSESNQPQHF. CDR3 nucleotides: TGCAGTGCTAGAGATAGTCGGAGGTCGGAAAGCAATCAGCCCCAGCATTTT.